This is a list of T cell receptor beta chains from one sample in a study of blood T cell repertoires in COVID-19. The method was immunoSEQ multiplex PCR; TCRdb's version includes in-frame clones alone and lacks a portion of them. Here the sample spans fewer than 40,000 clones, about nine tenths being singletons. The material sequenced was peripheral blood. These receptors were obtained from a human donor in a cohort sampled during active COVID-19. CDR3s include the opening cysteine and the closing phenylalanine or tryptophan. A D gene is named only where the DNA matches it firmly. The size entry is marked missing in some rows and otherwise reads once, few, many or a size class.

>NA|TRBD1|TRBJ1-5|TRBV7-8
CASSWGQGENQPQHF
TGTGCCAGCAGCTGGGGACAGGGTGAGAATCAGCCCCAGCATTTT
>NA|TRBD2|TRBJ2-4|TRBV7-2
CASSLRGTSGGVAKNIQYF
TGTGCCAGCAGCTTACGCGGGACTAGCGGGGGTGTAGCCAAAAACATTCAGTACTTC
>NA|TRBD1|TRBJ1-4|TRBV5-6
CASSLRTGLVEKLFF
TGTGCCAGCAGCTTGAGGACAGGGTTGGTGGAAAAACTGTTTTTT
>once|NA|TRBJ1-5|TRBV2
CASSEGHSNQPQHF
TGTGCCAGCAGTGAAGGACATAGCAATCAGCCCCAGCATTTT
>NA|NA|TRBJ2-5|TRBV3-1/TRBV3-2
CASSLEIGLRKETQYF
TGTGCCAGCAGCCTAGAAATCGGACTTCGAAAAGAGACCCAGTACTTC
>NA|NA|TRBJ1-2|TRBV7-2
CASRTDTNYGYTF
TGTGCCAGCAGGACAGACACAAACTATGGCTACACCTTC
>few|TRBD2|TRBJ2-7|TRBV7-2
CASRVRLAGSHEQYF
TGTGCCAGCAGGGTTAGACTAGCCGGGTCCCACGAGCAGTACTTC
>NA|TRBD1|TRBJ1-1|TRBV19
CASSIEDRGIEAFF
TGTGCCAGTAGTATAGAAGACAGGGGTATTGAAGCTTTCTTT
>NA|NA|TRBJ1-6|TRBV19
CASSSGLITNSPLHF
TGTGCCAGTAGTAGCGGACTAATAACGAATTCACCCCTCCACTTT
>NA|NA|TRBJ2-3|TRBV2
CASKEGATDTQYF
TGTGCCAGCAAGGAAGGGGCCACAGATACGCAGTATTTT
>NA|NA|TRBJ1-6|TRBV6-5
CASSLQQGNSSPLHF
TGTGCCAGCAGTCTACAGCAGGGTAATTCCTCACCCCTCCACTTT
>NA|NA|TRBJ1-2|TRBV3-1/TRBV3-2
CASSYLYGYTF
TGTGCCAGCAGCTATCTCTATGGCTACACCTTC
>NA|NA|TRBJ2-7|TRBV7-2
CASSSTASYEQYF
TGTGCCAGCAGCTCCACCGCCAGTTACGAGCAGTACTTC
>NA|TRBD2|TRBJ2-7|TRBV4-1
CASSHGLAGYEQYF
TGCGCCAGCAGCCACGGACTAGCGGGCTACGAGCAGTACTTC
>NA|NA|TRBJ2-7|TRBV10-3
CATKGGQDYEQYF
TGTGCCACAAAAGGAGGGCAGGACTACGAGCAGTACTTC
>NA|NA|TRBJ1-2|TRBV4-3
CASSQEAGSTYGYTF
TGCGCCAGCAGCCAAGAGGCAGGCTCTACTTATGGCTACACCTTC
>NA|NA|TRBJ2-7|TRBV3-1/TRBV3-2
CASSQNQGPYEQYF
TGTGCCAGCAGCCAAAACCAGGGGCCCTACGAGCAGTACTTC
>NA|NA|TRBJ2-1|TRBV2
CASSEALQWGGRNNEQFF
TGTGCCAGCAGTGAAGCGCTTCAGTGGGGGGGCAGGAACAATGAGCAGTTCTTC
>NA|NA|TRBJ2-7|TRBV28
CASSSLYEQYF
TGTGCCAGCAGTTCGTTGTACGAGCAGTACTTC
>NA|TRBD1|TRBJ2-7|TRBV6-5
CASSRDRENEQYF
TGTGCCAGCAGCCGGGACAGGGAGAACGAGCAGTACTTC
>NA|TRBD1|TRBJ1-3|TRBV27
CASSAGTGGFGNTIYF
TGTGCCAGCAGTGCCGGGACAGGGGGCTTTGGAAACACCATATATTTT
>NA|NA|TRBJ2-5|TRBV27
CASSPSGETQYF
TGTGCCAGCAGCCCCTCGGGGGAGACCCAGTACTTC
>NA|TRBD2|TRBJ2-3|TRBV7-2
CASSSTGGLATDTQYF
TGTGCCAGCAGCTCCACGGGGGGGCTAGCCACAGATACGCAGTATTTT